One and the same sample provided the 8 T cell receptor beta chains below, sequenced in a study of blood T cell repertoires in COVID-19. Measured with immunoSEQ multiplex PCR; TCRdb has only the in-frame clones, and not every one. Altogether 78,000 or so clones are present, approximately 88% being singletons, with the ten largest covering roughly 6.1%. The sample consisted of peripheral blood. The receptor set was obtained from a woman in her 50s with acute or convalescent COVID-19.

V gene TRBV6-5 combines with J gene TRBJ2-5; 8 nucleotides match TRBD1. The CDR3 loop spans 15 amino acids. V was clipped by 6 bases and J by 4 bases; unmatched bases: 10. Germline values: CDR1 MNHEY, CDR2 SVGAGI. The CDR3 sequence: CASSRTPTGGETQYF. DNA for the CDR3: TGTGCCAGCAGCCGCACCCCCACAGGGGGAGAGACCCAGTACTTC.

The CDR3 is CASTTDSTGNYGYTF. The CDR3 bases are TGTGCCAGCACCACAGACTCGACAGGGAACTATGGCTACACCTTC. The chain joins TRBV7-9 to TRBJ1-2; TRBD1 matches 7 bases. Trimming removed 7 bases from V and 2 bases from J; junction bases left unmatched: 10. Per the germline V gene, CDR1 is SEHNR and CDR2 is FQNEAQ (reference sequence). This CDR3 comprises 15 residues. The entire variable domain, with the rest obtained from reference TRBV7-9 and TRBJ1-2, is as follows: DTGVSQNPRHKITKRGQNVTFRCDPISEHNRLYWYRQTLGQGPEFLTYFQNEAQLEKSRLLSDRFSAERPKGSFSTLEIQRTEQGDSAMYLCASTTDSTGNYGYTFGSGTRLTVV.

V gene TRBV7-8 combines with J gene TRBJ1-2, with D perhaps TRBD1 (6 bases). CDR3 length equals 16 residues. The ends were cut back, 2 bases at V and 8 bases at J, with 21 bases in the middle. The germline V gene has CDR1 SGHVS and CDR2 FQNEAQ. The CDR3 loop reads CASSLSPGDSYRGYTF. Here the CDR3 DNA reads TGTGCCAGCAGCTTATCGCCAGGGGATTCCTATAGGGGCTACACCTTC. Based on the CDR3 plus reference TRBV7-8 and TRBJ1-2, the full variable domain is GAGVSQSPRYKVAKRGQDVALRCDPISGHVSLFWYQQALGQGPEFLTYFQNEAQLDKSGLPSDRFFAERPEGSVSTLKIQRTQQEDSAVYLCASSLSPGDSYRGYTFGSGTRLTVV.

This sequence joins TRBV27 and TRBJ1-4, with D perhaps TRBD1 (5 bases). Germline V CDR1 and CDR2: MNHEY, SMNVEV (reference sequence). The CDR3 has 13 amino acids. Trimming cost V 3 bases and J 7 bases, with 9 bases left between them. CDR3 DNA sequence: TGTGCCAGCAGTTTGGGGGGAGGTGAAAAACTGTTTTTT. The encoded protein is CASSLGGGEKLFF.

This clone was counted between two and nine times. Here the CDR3 reads CASSDGTSGIGELFF. CDR3 DNA: TGTGCCAGCAGCGACGGGACTAGCGGGATCGGGGAGCTGTTTTTT. The rearrangement uses TRBV7-9 and TRBJ2-2; 13 nucleotides match TRBD2. The CDR3 totals 15 residues. V dropped 5 bases and J dropped 7; count of bases not matched to a gene: 4. Germline V gene sequence: CDR1 SEHNR, CDR2 FQNEAQ (reference sequence).

The genes are TRBV3-1 (or the pseudogene TRBV3-2) and TRBJ1-2; D may be TRBD1 (5 bases). V dropped 4 bases and J dropped 8 bases, with 14 bases sitting between them. The CDR3 extends over 13 amino acids. Germline assignment: CDR1 LGHDT and CDR2 YNNKEL (reference sequence). The CDR3: CASSPSGMEGYTF. The CDR3 DNA reads as TGTGCCAGCAGCCCATCAGGGATGGAGGGCTACACCTTC.

The chain uses TRBV9 and TRBJ1-1, with no clear D. CDR3 size: 13 residues. Per the germline V gene, CDR1 is SGDLS and CDR2 is YYNGEE. Between the trimmed V and J ends, which lost 4 bases and 0 bases, there was a span of 7 bases. The DNA of the CDR3 is TGTGCCAGCAGCCCCCTCGTGAACACTGAAGCTTTCTTT. This translates into CASSPLVNTEAFF.

The chain carries TRBV24-1 and TRBJ2-3; 7 bases are a match to TRBD1. The germline gives CDR1 KGHDR, CDR2 SFDVKD. The CDR3 is made up of 14 amino acids. J gave up 9 bases and V 4 bases, and 9 bases lay outside the gene matches. The CDR3 DNA sequence: TGTGCCACCAGTGACCCTAACAGGGGACCAACGCAGTATTTT. Residues: CATSDPNRGPTQYF.